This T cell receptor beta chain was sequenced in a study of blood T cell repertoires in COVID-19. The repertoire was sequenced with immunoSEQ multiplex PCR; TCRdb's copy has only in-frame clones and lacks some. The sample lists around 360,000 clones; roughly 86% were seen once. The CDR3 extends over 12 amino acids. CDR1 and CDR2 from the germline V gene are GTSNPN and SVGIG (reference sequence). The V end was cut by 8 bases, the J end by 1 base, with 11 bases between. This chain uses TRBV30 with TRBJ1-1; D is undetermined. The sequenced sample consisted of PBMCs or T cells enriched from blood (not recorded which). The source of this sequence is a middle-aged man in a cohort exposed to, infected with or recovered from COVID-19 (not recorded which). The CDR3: CAADKENTEAFF. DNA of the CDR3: TGTGCCGCCGACAAAGAGAACACTGAAGCTTTCTTT.